The next 8 T cell receptor beta chains were all read from a single sample in a study of blood T cell repertoires in COVID-19. Using immunoSEQ multiplex PCR, the repertoire was profiled, and TCRdb retains in-frame clones only, with some absent. Here the sample spans around 500,000 clones, roughly 90% being singletons. Sequencing used PBMCs or T cells enriched from blood (not recorded which). The receptors were gathered from a woman in her thirties or forties who had recovered from COVID-19.

This clone is a singleton in its sample. The chain is built from TRBV4-3 and TRBJ2-3; 8 nucleotides line up with TRBD2. The CDR3 runs 18 residues. From germline, CDR1 is LGHNA and CDR2 YSLEER. The junction had 9 bases not matched to a gene; V was cut back by 0 bases and J by 1 base. CDR3 nucleotides: TGCGCCAGCAGCCAAGATCTATTGGCGGGAGGCCGCACAGATACGCAGTATTTT. Translation gives CASSQDLLAGGRTDTQYF.

V and J are TRBV19 and TRBJ1-1, with D tentatively TRBD1 (6 bases). This CDR3 region has 16 residues. Germline V gene data show CDR1 as LNHDA and CDR2 as SQIVND (reference sequence). V gave up 0 bases and J gave up 2 bases, with 13 bases separating them. In DNA form, the CDR3 reads TGTGCCAGTAGTATAGATCGCGCAGGGGATAACACTGAAGCTTTCTTT. Translated, it gives CASSIDRAGDNTEAFF. Full variable domain (rest looked up from reference TRBV19 and TRBJ1-1): DGGITQSPKYLFRKEGQNVTLSCEQNLNHDAMYWYRQDPGQGLRLIYYSQIVNDFQKGDIAEGYSVSREKKESFPLTVTSAQKNPTAFYLCASSIDRAGDNTEAFFGQGTRLTVV.

This chain joins TRBV30 and TRBJ1-1; weak D call: TRBD1 (5 bases). Between the trimmed V and J ends, which lost 0 bases and 7 bases, there was a span of 12 bases. Per germline, CDR1 GTSNPN and CDR2 SVGIG (reference sequence). This CDR3 is 13 amino acids long. The CDR3 loop is CAWSVGQGFEAFF. As DNA, the CDR3 is TGTGCCTGGAGTGTTGGCCAGGGCTTTGAAGCTTTCTTT.

About this clone itself: At one boundary the junction diverges from the germline segment, which might be a read error. Other DNA sequences in this sample translate to the same CDR3. This chain links TRBV5-1 with TRBJ2-2; weak D call: TRBD1 (6 bases). The CDR3 extends over 15 amino acids. CDR1 and CDR2 (germline): SGHRS, YFSETQ. CDR3 coding DNA: TGCGCCAGCAGTTTGGACAGTTCGAACACCGGGGAGCTGTTTTTT. Translating it yields CASSLDSSNTGELFF.

This chain connects TRBV4-3 to TRBJ1-4, with D perhaps TRBD1 (6 bases). V lost 0 bases and J lost 9, with 17 bases in between. Germline V gene lookup returns CDR1 LGHNA and CDR2 YSLEER. CDR3 length: 16 residues. The CDR3: CASSQDPDRSRQKLFF. In nucleotides, the CDR3 is TGCGCCAGCAGCCAAGATCCTGACAGGTCCCGCCAAAAACTGTTTTTT.

DNA of the CDR3: TGTGCCACCAGCAGAGAGGGGACTAGCACAGATACGCAGTATTTT. It encodes CATSREGTSTDTQYF. This chain links TRBV15 with TRBJ2-3, with D perhaps matching TRBD2 (6 bases). The CDR3 runs to 15 residues. Germline V gene data show CDR1 as LNHNV and CDR2 as YYDKDF (reference sequence). V gave up 0 bases and J gave up 0 bases, with 7 bases separating them.

V gene TRBV18 combines with J gene TRBJ1-5; maybe TRBD1 (6 bases). Germline CDR1 KGHSH, CDR2 LQKENI. The CDR3 consists of 17 residues. Between the trimmed V and J ends, which lost 3 bases and 1 base, there was a span of 16 bases. CDR3 bases: TGTGCCAGCTCACCCCGAGGGGGGGGACGAAGCAATCAGCCCCAGCATTTT. Amino acid sequence: CASSPRGGGRSNQPQHF.

This clone showed up just once. CDR3 in DNA: TGTGCCAGCAGCCAACCTCCGGGACAGAACTATGGCTACACCTTC. Translated, it gives CASSQPPGQNYGYTF. This chain connects TRBV4-2 to TRBJ1-2; 7 bases fit TRBD1. Germline-derived CDR1 and CDR2 are LGHNA and YNFKEQ. V gave up 2 bases and J gave up 2 bases; unmatched junction bases: 5. This CDR3 is 15 amino acids long.